One sample yielded the 3 T cell receptor beta chains listed below, sequenced in a study of OX40 agonist ivuxolimab in advanced cancers. Sequencing was performed with immunoSEQ multiplex PCR; in TCRdb, only in-frame clones are kept and a portion is missing. Among tens of thousands of clones listed, about 93% were seen once. Here the sequenced sample was CD4+ or CD8+ T cells sorted from blood, taken in a trial of the OX40 agonist ivuxolimab. These receptors originate from an adult with an advanced solid tumor such as melanoma, head and neck, liver or kidney cancer.

The chain uses TRBV10-3 and TRBJ2-1; 8 bases map to TRBD2. The germline gives CDR1 ENHRY, CDR2 SYGVKD. The V and J ends lost 9 bases and 7 bases, in that order; junction bases with no gene match: 2. CDR3 length equals 11 residues. This CDR3 reads CAISGNNEQFF. The CDR3 DNA reads as TGTGCCATTAGCGGGAATAATGAGCAGTTCTTC.

In nucleotides, the CDR3 is TGTGCCAGCAGTTACTCTACTTACGGGGAGCTGTTTTTT. It specifies CASSYSTYGELFF. V is TRBV6-5 and J is TRBJ2-2; D is unclear. The V end lost 0 bases, the J end lost 7 bases, and 6 bases lay between the germline ends. The CDR3 consists of 13 residues. Looked up from germline, CDR1 is MNHEY and CDR2 is SVGAGI.

This rearrangement joins TRBV9 to TRBJ1-2, with D tentatively TRBD1 (5 bases). Per germline, CDR1 SGDLS and CDR2 YYNGEE. The CDR3 is 19 residues long. The V end lost 1 base, the J end lost 4 bases, and 26 bases lay between the germline ends. The CDR3 here is CASSVNPTEGPTDIYGYTF. The CDR3, as DNA: TGTGCCAGCAGCGTAAACCCGACCGAGGGACCGACTGACATCTATGGCTACACCTTC.